This TCR beta chain was sequenced for a study of blood T cells in healthy people across ages. Study details: Capture via template switching afforded approximately one barcoded beta molecule per two T cells. Overall study findings and caveats: Roughly linearly, TCR beta diversity per million T cells fell as age increased.

Notes on this clonotype: What it recognizes is unknown.

There are 13 residues in the CDR3. CDR1 is LGHDT and CDR2 is YNNKEL in the germline V gene (reference sequence). Between the trimmed V and J ends, which lost 4 bases and 6 bases, there was a span of 7 bases. A sample-barcoded 5' primer and a J-beta primer mix were used in a second PCR of roughly 7 to 12 cycles. Carrying 12 random nucleotides, a template-switch adaptor labeled each individual cDNA molecule. TCRdb itself ran the 5' RACE reads through MiXCR, one entry per CDR3 protein. The sample has around 790,000 distinct CDR3 sequences; under 45% are singletons. Sequencing was done on a sample of blood. The chain employs TRBV3-1 and TRBJ1-6, with unresolved D. This sequence originates from a man in his fifties or sixties in good health. The CDR3 loop reads CASSRGPNSPLHF. CDR3 DNA sequence: TGTGCCAGCAGCCGAGGACCTAATTCACCCCTCCACTTT.